Following are 8 T cell receptor beta chains from one sample sequenced in a study of T-cell memory formation after mild COVID-19. TCRdb re-called the 5' RACE reads with MiXCR, one entry per CDR3 protein. In the table there are about 110,000 distinct CDR3 sequences, around 12% of which are singletons. Sequenced: PBMCs or a T cell subset sorted from them (not recorded which). These receptor sequences come from an adult woman who had mild COVID-19 (a few samples of this study predate the infection). Cell type and time point are not known.

The chain employs TRBV9 and TRBJ2-2; 10 bases are shared with TRBD1. The length of the CDR3 is 17 residues. From germline, CDR1 is SGDLS and CDR2 YYNGEE. V gave up 2 bases and J gave up 5 bases; unmatched junction bases: 9. Here the CDR3 DNA reads TGTGCCAGCAGCGTCCCTGGGACAGGGGTTAATACCGGGGAGCTGTTTTTT. Protein: CASSVPGTGVNTGELFF. The whole variable domain, filled in from reference TRBV9 and TRBJ2-2, reads DSGVTQTPKHLITATGQRVTLRCSPRSGDLSVYWYQQSLDQGLQFLIQYYNGEERAKGNILERFSAQQFPDLHSELNLSSLELGDSALYFCASSVPGTGVNTGELFFGEGSRLTVL.

The chain recombines TRBV3-1 with TRBJ2-5; TRBD1 agrees at 9 bases. Germline assignment: CDR1 LGHDT and CDR2 YNNKEL (reference sequence). V was pared by 4 bases and J by 5 bases, with 8 bases of the junction left unmatched. CDR3 size: 15 residues. CDR3 residues: CASSPQGQGMETQYF. In nucleotides, the CDR3 is TGTGCCAGCAGCCCTCAGGGACAGGGAATGGAGACCCAGTACTTC.

This clonotype showed up just a few times. The chain couples TRBV28 to TRBJ2-7; TRBD2 aligns across 11 bases. V dropped 6 bases and J dropped 3; count of bases not matched to a gene: 16. Per germline, CDR1 MDHEN and CDR2 SYDVKM. The CDR3 runs 18 residues. CDR3 protein: CASSIGPGLAGGIYEQYF. For the CDR3, the DNA is TGTGCCAGCAGCATAGGCCCCGGGCTAGCGGGAGGAATCTACGAGCAGTACTTC. The whole variable domain, remainder taken from reference TRBV28 and TRBJ2-7, is DVKVTQSSRYLVKRTGEKVFLECVQDMDHENMFWYRQDPGLGLRLIYFSYDVKMKEKGDIPEGYSVSREKKERFSLILESASTNQTSMYLCASSIGPGLAGGIYEQYFGPGTRLTVT.

The gene calls are TRBV6-5 and TRBJ1-4; unclear D gene. CDR3 length: 14 residues. Trimming removed 6 bases at V and 0 bases at J, with 8 bases between. Germline CDR1 MNHEY, CDR2 SVGAGI. The CDR3 protein is CASSPHATNEKLFF. In DNA, the CDR3 is TGTGCCAGCAGCCCACACGCAACTAATGAAAAACTGTTTTTT.

The rearrangement joins TRBV15 to TRBJ2-1, with D possibly TRBD1 on 8 matching bases. Germline V gene data show CDR1 as LNHNV and CDR2 as YYDKDF (reference sequence). V was shortened by 4 bases and J by 7 bases, with 17 bases between the two germline ends. The CDR3 runs 15 residues. DNA for the CDR3: TGTGCCACCAGCATACCAGGACAGGGAGGGAATGAGCAGTTCTTC. It yields the protein CATSIPGQGGNEQFF.

This clonotype was picked up a small number of times. The chain's CDR3 is CASSGPTPTYEQYF. CDR3 bases: TGTGCCAGCAGTGGCCCGACACCGACCTACGAGCAGTACTTC. This chain joins TRBV27 and TRBJ2-7; no reliable D call. With 5 bases removed from V and 2 bases from J, the gap between germline ends came to 13 bases. Germline V gene lookup returns CDR1 MNHEY and CDR2 SMNVEV (reference sequence). This CDR3 comprises 14 residues.

V usage is TRBV20-1 and J usage is TRBJ2-1, with D tentatively TRBD1 or TRBD2 (5 bases each). The CDR3 contains 13 residues. The V gene's germline CDR1 is DFQATT and CDR2 SNEGSKA (reference sequence). V was shortened by 1 base and J by 9 bases, with 13 bases between the two germline ends. CDR3 nucleotides: TGCAGTGCTAGAGCTACCGAGGGGCCTGAGCAGTTCTTC. It is translated as CSARATEGPEQFF.

This clonotype was observed at least ten times. The chain uses TRBV7-9 and TRBJ2-7; possibly TRBD2 for D (6 bases). V was shortened by 5 bases and J by 4 bases, with 21 bases between the two germline ends. CDR3 length: 16 amino acids. Germline V lookup: CDR1 SEHNR, CDR2 FQNEAQ (reference sequence). The CDR3 loop is CASSPRTPGLLYEQYF. CDR3 in DNA: TGTGCCAGCAGCCCCAGAACGCCGGGACTCCTTTACGAGCAGTACTTC.